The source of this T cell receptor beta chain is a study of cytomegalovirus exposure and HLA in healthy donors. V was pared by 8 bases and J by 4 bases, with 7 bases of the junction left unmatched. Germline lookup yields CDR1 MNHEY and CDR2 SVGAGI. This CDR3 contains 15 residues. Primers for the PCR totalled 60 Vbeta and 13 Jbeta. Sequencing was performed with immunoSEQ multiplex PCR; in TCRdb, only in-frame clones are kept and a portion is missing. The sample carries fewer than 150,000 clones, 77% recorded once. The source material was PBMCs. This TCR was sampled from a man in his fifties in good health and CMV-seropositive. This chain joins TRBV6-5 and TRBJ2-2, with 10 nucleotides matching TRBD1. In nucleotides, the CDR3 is TGTGCCAGCGGCCGCCGGGACAGGGGCACCGGGGAGCTGTTTTTT. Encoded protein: CASGRRDRGTGELFF.